The 6 T cell receptor beta chains below were found in one sample sequenced in a study of regulatory T cells in long-lasting Graves disease. Arm-PCR of CDR3 regions and iRepertoire HTBI primers were the basis on which TCR beta libraries were built. Each CDR3 protein gets one entry after TCRdb re-called the multiplex PCR reads with MiXCR. The sample shows hundreds of thousands of distinct CDR3 sequences, 13% of them seen only once. Time point in this sample: newly diagnosed GD, antithyroid drugs for less than 3 months. PBMC RNA served as the TCR library source. These data are also associated with another study on T cells in Graves' hyperthyroidism and ophthalmopathy.

The sample consisted of peripheral blood mononuclear cells (PBMCs), taken at new diagnosis, from a patient treated with antithyroid drugs. The receptors come from a man between 25 and 39 years old with Graves disease.

V gene TRBV30 combines with J gene TRBJ1-3, with D unclear. The germline V gene encodes CDR1 GTSNPN and CDR2 SVGIG (reference sequence). The CDR3 is made up of 14 amino acids. The ends were cut back, 2 bases at V and 2 bases at J, with 10 bases in the middle. The CDR3 nucleotides are TGTGCCTGGAGTAGGAGGTCTCCTGGAAACACCATATATTTT. Amino acids: CAWSRRSPGNTIYF.

This clonotype was counted at least ten times. V usage is TRBV12-5 and J usage is TRBJ1-2; D remains ambiguous. V lost 0 bases and J 4 bases, leaving 12 bases between the germline ends. The germline gives CDR1 LGHNT, CDR2 FRNRAP. The length of the CDR3 is 15 residues. The CDR3 bases are TGTGCTAGTGGTTTGGTACCGGGCAGCTCCTATGGCTACACCTTC. Its translation: CASGLVPGSSYGYTF.

Many counts were recorded for this clonotype. The DNA of the CDR3 is TGTGCCAGCAGTAATTCAGAGAAGGAAAAACTGTTTTTT. It codes for CASSNSEKEKLFF. The V call is TRBV2, the J call TRBJ1-4; D not certain. Trimming removed 5 bases at V and 8 bases at J, with 12 bases between. This CDR3 is built from 13 residues. Germline CDR1 reads SNHLY; CDR2 reads FYNNEI.

Ten or more counts support this clonotype. The rearrangement links TRBV12-3 or TRBV12-4 to TRBJ1-1; 9 bases align to TRBD1. This CDR3 region has 15 residues. V shed 6 bases and J 3 bases; nucleotides not matched to a gene: 8. This CDR3 is CASSPGQGMDTEAFF. Here the CDR3 DNA reads TGTGCCAGCAGCCCCGGACAGGGGATGGACACTGAAGCTTTCTTT.

This clonotype was counted ten times or more. The chain recombines TRBV7-9 with TRBJ2-1; TRBD2 might be the D (6 bases). The V end lost 1 base, the J end lost 10 bases, and 14 bases lay between the germline ends. The germline V gene encodes CDR1 SEHNR and CDR2 FQNEAQ (reference sequence). This CDR3 comprises 14 residues. CDR3 nucleotides: TGTGCCAGCAGCTTAGACCCGGGAGCGGAGGAGCAGTTCTTC. Translated: CASSLDPGAEEQFF.

In its sample, this clonotype was seen many times. This chain uses TRBV12-3 or TRBV12-4 with TRBJ2-3, with 8 bases aligning to TRBD1. The CDR3 loop spans 15 amino acids. V trimming: 5 bases; J trimming: 9 bases; junction bases outside the gene matches: 13. CDR3 in amino acids: CASSLDRGGSKTQYF. CDR3 nucleotides: TGTGCCAGCAGTCTCGACAGGGGCGGGTCAAAAACGCAGTATTTT.